This T cell receptor beta chain came from a study of CD8 T cells in ankylosing spondylitis. Germline values: CDR1 SGHRS, CDR2 YFSETQ. The CDR3 has 12 residues. Trimming stripped 0 bases from V and 9 bases from J, with 9 bases between. This clonotype occurred many times. Its matching antigen is unknown. Study outcomes and limitations: A motif of 7 to 9 highly homologous TCR beta variants was seen as apparently characteristic of ankylosing spondylitis blood. Some of these motif variants have turned up before, in reports on reactive arthritis synovial fluid and blood.

TCRdb reprocessed the 5' RACE reads with MiXCR, giving one entry per CDR3 protein. The sample consists of approximately 88,000 distinct CDR3 sequences, roughly 8.8% of them appearing once. The receptor was isolated from a male donor with ankylosing spondylitis or in good health (not recorded which). The chain employs TRBV5-1 and TRBJ2-5, with D unresolved. Source material: blood, either unsorted or a sorted T cell fraction (not recorded which). DNA of the CDR3: TGCGCCAGCAGCTTGGCCGGGCTGGCCCAGTACTTC. It translates to CASSLAGLAQYF.